What follows are 11 T cell receptor beta chains derived from one specimen sequenced in a study of blood T cells in healthy people across ages. A second PCR of about 7 to 12 cycles used a sample-barcoded 5' primer and a J-beta primer mix. TCRdb analysed the 5' RACE reads with MiXCR anew, one entry per CDR3 protein. In the table there are around 1,700,000 distinct CDR3 sequences, roughly 27% of which are singletons. The sample comprised blood. All receptors come from a woman in her twenties or thirties in good health.

In this sample, this clonotype turned up many times. This rearrangement joins TRBV5-1 to TRBJ2-3; no clear D. Trimming left V 0 bases short and J 0 bases short, with 8 bases between. From germline, CDR1 is SGHRS and CDR2 YFSETQ. This CDR3 has 15 amino acids. Here the CDR3 reads CASSLAPLSTDTQYF. CDR3 sequence (DNA): TGCGCCAGCAGCTTGGCTCCCCTTAGCACAGATACGCAGTATTTT. Supplemented by reference TRBV5-1 and TRBJ2-3, the full variable domain reads KAGVTQTPRYLIKTRGQQVTLSCSPISGHRSVSWYQQTPGQGLQFLFEYFSETQRNKGNFPGRFSGRQFSNSRSEMNVSTLELGDSALYLCASSLAPLSTDTQYFGPGTRLTVL.

This clonotype was seen just once. The genes are TRBV20-1 and TRBJ2-4; 9 positions match TRBD1. The germline CDR1 and CDR2 sequences are DFQATT and SNEGSKA (reference sequence). J gave up 13 bases and V 5 bases, and 12 bases lay outside the gene matches. The CDR3 totals 13 residues. CDR3 sequence (DNA): TGCAGTGCTCCCTGGACAGGGGACAATGAGCAGTACTTC. It is translated as CSAPWTGDNEQYF.

This clonotype was seen more than once but under ten times. The genes are TRBV10-3 and TRBJ2-1, with no clear D. CDR3 length: 13 amino acids. Trimming shortened V by 2 bases and J by 4 bases, and 6 bases separated the two germline ends. Germline values: CDR1 ENHRY, CDR2 SYGVKD. The DNA of the CDR3 is TGTGCCATCAGTGAGGCGGATTACAATGAGCAGTTCTTC. Translation: CAISEADYNEQFF.

The chain carries TRBV15 and TRBJ1-2; possibly TRBD1 for D (5 bases). This CDR3 contains 13 residues. CDR1 and CDR2 from the germline V gene are LNHNV and YYDKDF (reference sequence). V shed 5 bases and J shed 7 bases, with 14 bases lying between them. The CDR3 coding sequence is TGTGCCACCAGCCGACCGGGGGGTCCTGGCTACACCTTC. This sequence encodes CATSRPGGPGYTF.

This clonotype was counted at least ten times. The V call is TRBV27, the J call TRBJ2-7; the D gene could be TRBD1 or TRBD2 (5 bases each). Trimming left V 6 bases short and J 0 bases short, with 12 bases between. CDR1 is MNHEY, CDR2 SMNVEV, per germline (reference sequence). The CDR3 has 14 amino acids. CDR3 bases: TGTGCCAGCAGCTCCGGGACCCACTCCTACGAGCAGTACTTC. Translated: CASSSGTHSYEQYF.

Turning to this clonotype: A much larger clonotype is one base distant, so this may be a read error. This chain connects TRBV5-1 to TRBJ2-4; the D gene is possibly TRBD2 (7 bases). CDR1 is SGHRS and CDR2 is YFSETQ in the germline V gene. The CDR3 contains 14 residues. CDR3 nucleotide sequence: TGCGCCAGCAGCTACGGGACTACCGGGGACATTCGGTACTTC. As protein: CASSYGTTGDIRYF.

Details on this clonotype: The final CDR3 position lacks the conserved phenylalanine or tryptophan, pointing to a likely read error. The CDR3 spells CASSQVSGGRIGGYTC. Here the CDR3 DNA reads TGTGCCAGCAGCCAAGTCTCCGGGGGGCGCATTGGTGGCTACACCTGC. The chain uses TRBV3-1 and TRBJ1-2; possible D gene TRBD1, 6 bases. The CDR3 is 16 residues long. Germline CDR1 is LGHDT and CDR2 is YNNKEL (reference sequence). Trimming took off 1 base at V and 7 bases at J, with 19 bases between the two ends.

The chain links TRBV5-6 to TRBJ2-1; TRBD2 matches at 9 bases. Germline V gene sequence: CDR1 SGHDT, CDR2 YYEEEE. CDR3 length: 14 residues. Losses at the gene ends were 8 bases for V and 10 bases for J; bases not matched to a gene: 13. The CDR3 bases are TGTGCCAGTCGAAAGAGGCGGGAGGGCCGGGAGCAGTTCTTC. This encodes CASRKRREGREQFF.

The chain links TRBV29-1 to TRBJ2-3, with 9 bases aligning to TRBD1. The CDR3 runs to 17 residues. Germline CDR1 reads SQVTM; CDR2 reads ANQGSEA. Trimming took 1 base from V and 2 from J; bases not matched to a gene: 10. CDR3 nucleotides: TGCAGCGTTGAAGGAAGGGACAGGGACATTTACACAGATACGCAGTATTTT. It codes for CSVEGRDRDIYTDTQYF.

In its sample, this clonotype was seen a few times. The chain has TRBV6-1 and TRBJ2-3; D is perhaps TRBD2 (5 bases). The CDR3 contains 16 residues. Looked up from germline, CDR1 is MNHNS and CDR2 is SASEGT. Trimming took 6 bases from V and 3 from J, leaving 19 bases between them. As DNA, the CDR3 is TGTGCCAGCAGCGGTCGGAGGAACGATGGGACAGATACGCAGTATTTT. Its protein product is CASSGRRNDGTDTQYF.

The genes are TRBV4-1 and TRBJ2-5; 8 bases map to TRBD1. Germline V CDR1 and CDR2: MGHRA, YSYEKL. The CDR3 is 17 residues long. J lost 1 base, V lost 3 bases, and 10 bases had no gene match. The CDR3 bases are TGCGCCAGCAGCCACGTCTTTCAGGGGGCCCTCCAAGAGACCCAGTACTTC. Its translation is CASSHVFQGALQETQYF.